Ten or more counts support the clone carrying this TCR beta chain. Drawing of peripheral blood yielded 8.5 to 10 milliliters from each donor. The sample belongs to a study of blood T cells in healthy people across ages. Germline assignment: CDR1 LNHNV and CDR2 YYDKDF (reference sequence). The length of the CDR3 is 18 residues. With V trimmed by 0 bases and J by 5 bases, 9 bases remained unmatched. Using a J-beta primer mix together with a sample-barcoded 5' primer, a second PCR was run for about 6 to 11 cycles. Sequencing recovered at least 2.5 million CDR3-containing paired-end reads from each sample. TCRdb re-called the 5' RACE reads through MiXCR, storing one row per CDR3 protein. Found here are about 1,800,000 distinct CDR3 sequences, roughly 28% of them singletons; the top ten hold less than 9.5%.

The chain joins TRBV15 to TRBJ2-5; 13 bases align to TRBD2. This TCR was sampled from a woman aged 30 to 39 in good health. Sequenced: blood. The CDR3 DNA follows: TGTGCCACCAGCAGAGATAAAGGACTAGCGGGAGTTCGCGAGACCCAGTACTTC. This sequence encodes CATSRDKGLAGVRETQYF.